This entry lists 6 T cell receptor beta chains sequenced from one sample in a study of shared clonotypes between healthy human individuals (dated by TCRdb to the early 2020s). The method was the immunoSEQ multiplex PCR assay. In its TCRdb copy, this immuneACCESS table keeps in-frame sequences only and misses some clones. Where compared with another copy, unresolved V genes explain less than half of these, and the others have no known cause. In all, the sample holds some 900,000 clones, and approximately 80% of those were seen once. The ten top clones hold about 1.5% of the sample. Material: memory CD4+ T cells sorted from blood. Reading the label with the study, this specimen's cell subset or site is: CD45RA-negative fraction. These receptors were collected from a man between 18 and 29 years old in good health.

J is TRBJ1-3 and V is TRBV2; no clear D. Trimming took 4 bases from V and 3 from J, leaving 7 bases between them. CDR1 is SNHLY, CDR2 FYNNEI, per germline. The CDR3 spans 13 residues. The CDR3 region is CASSGRNGNTIYF. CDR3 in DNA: TGTGCCAGCAGTGGCAGGAATGGAAACACCATATATTTT.

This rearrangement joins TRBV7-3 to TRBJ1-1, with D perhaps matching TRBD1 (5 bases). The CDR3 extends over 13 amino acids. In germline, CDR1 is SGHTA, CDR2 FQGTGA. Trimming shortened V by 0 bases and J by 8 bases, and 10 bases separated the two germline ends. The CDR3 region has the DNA TGTGCCAGCAGCTTAACGACAGTAGGCGAAGCTTTCTTT. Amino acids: CASSLTTVGEAFF.

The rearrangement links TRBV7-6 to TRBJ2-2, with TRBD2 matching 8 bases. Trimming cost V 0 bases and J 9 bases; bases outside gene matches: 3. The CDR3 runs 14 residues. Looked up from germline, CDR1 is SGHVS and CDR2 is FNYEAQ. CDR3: CASSLATSGRELFF. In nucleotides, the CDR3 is TGTGCCAGCAGCTTAGCAACTAGCGGTAGGGAGCTGTTTTTT.

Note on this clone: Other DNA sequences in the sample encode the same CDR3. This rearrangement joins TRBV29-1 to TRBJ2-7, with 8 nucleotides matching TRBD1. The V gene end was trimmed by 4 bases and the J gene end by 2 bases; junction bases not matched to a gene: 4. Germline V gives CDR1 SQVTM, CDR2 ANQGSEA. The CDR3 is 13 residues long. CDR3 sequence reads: CSVGAGGTYEQYF. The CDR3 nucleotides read TGCAGCGTTGGGGCAGGGGGCACCTACGAGCAGTACTTC.

This CDR3 reads CATLEGGKITRVTDTQYF. The CDR3 DNA is TGTGCCACCTTGGAAGGGGGGAAAATCACAAGGGTCACAGATACGCAGTATTTT. This rearrangement joins TRBV28 to TRBJ2-3; D is tentatively TRBD1 or TRBD2 (6 bases each). V was clipped by 10 bases and J by 2 bases, with 28 bases between them. This CDR3 has 18 amino acids. Germline CDR1 reads MDHEN; CDR2 reads SYDVKM.

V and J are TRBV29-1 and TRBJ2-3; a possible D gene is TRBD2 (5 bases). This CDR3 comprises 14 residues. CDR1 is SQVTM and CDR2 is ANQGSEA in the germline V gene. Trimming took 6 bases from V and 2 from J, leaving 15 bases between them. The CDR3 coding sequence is TGCAGCGTCCTCGGGGTAGAAAACACAGATACGCAGTATTTT. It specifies CSVLGVENTDTQYF.